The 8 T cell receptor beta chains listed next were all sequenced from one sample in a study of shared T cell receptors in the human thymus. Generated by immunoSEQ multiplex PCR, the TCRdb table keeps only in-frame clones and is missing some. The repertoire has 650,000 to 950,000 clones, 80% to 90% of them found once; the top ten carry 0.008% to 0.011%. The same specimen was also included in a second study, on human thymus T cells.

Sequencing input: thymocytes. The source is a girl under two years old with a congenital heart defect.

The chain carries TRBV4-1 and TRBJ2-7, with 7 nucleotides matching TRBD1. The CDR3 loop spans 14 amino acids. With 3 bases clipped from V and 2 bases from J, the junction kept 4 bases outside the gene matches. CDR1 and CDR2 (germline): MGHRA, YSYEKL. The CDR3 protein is CASSHARGPYEQYF. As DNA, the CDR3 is TGCGCCAGCAGCCATGCAAGGGGGCCCTACGAGCAGTACTTC.

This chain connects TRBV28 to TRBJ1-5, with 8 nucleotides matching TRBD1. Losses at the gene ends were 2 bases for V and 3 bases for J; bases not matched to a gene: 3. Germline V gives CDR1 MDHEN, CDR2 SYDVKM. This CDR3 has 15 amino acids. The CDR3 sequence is CASSLGQGANQPQHF. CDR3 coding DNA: TGTGCCAGCAGTTTAGGGCAGGGGGCCAATCAGCCCCAGCATTTT.

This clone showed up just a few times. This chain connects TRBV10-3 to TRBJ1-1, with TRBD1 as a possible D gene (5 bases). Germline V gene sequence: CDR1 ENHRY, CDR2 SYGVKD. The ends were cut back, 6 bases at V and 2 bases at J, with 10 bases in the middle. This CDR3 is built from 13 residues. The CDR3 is CAIRDGQNTEAFF. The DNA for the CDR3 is TGTGCCATCAGGGACGGACAAAACACTGAAGCTTTCTTT.

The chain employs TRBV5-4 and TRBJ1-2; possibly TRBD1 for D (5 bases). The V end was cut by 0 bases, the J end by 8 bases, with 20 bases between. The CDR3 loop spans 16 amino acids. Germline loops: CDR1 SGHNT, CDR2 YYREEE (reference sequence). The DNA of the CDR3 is TGTGCCAGCAGCTTGGCTGAGGGGAGGGTTCGCGACGGCTACACCTTC. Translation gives CASSLAEGRVRDGYTF.

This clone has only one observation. The CDR3 DNA reads TGTGCCACCAGCAGGGGACAGGGAGTAGACGAGCAGTACTTC. Residues: CATSRGQGVDEQYF. The rearrangement joins TRBV15 to TRBJ2-7; 9 bases align to TRBD1. Germline values: CDR1 LNHNV, CDR2 YYDKDF (reference sequence). V gave up 3 bases and J gave up 5 bases; unmatched junction bases: 5. This CDR3 spans 14 amino acids.

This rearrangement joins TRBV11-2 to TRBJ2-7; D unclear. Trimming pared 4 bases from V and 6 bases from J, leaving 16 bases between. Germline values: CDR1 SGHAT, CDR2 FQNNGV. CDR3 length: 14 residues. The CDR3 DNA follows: TGTGCCAGCAGCTCTAGGCCTCGTTCGATCGAGCAGTACTTC. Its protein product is CASSSRPRSIEQYF.

CDR3 region: CAIPGGIEQYF. The CDR3 DNA is TGTGCCATACCAGGGGGCATAGAGCAGTACTTC. This rearrangement joins TRBV10-3 to TRBJ2-7; 8 bases map to TRBD1. Germline V gene sequence: CDR1 ENHRY, CDR2 SYGVKD. J lost 7 bases, V lost 9 bases, and 5 bases had no gene match. The CDR3 is 11 amino acids.

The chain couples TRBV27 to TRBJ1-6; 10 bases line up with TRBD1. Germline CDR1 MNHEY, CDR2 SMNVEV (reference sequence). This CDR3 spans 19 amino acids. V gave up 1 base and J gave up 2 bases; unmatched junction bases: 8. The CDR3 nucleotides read TGTGCCAGCAGTTTATTTAGGCGGACAGGGGGAGCCTATAATTCACCCCTCCACTTT. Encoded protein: CASSLFRRTGGAYNSPLHF.